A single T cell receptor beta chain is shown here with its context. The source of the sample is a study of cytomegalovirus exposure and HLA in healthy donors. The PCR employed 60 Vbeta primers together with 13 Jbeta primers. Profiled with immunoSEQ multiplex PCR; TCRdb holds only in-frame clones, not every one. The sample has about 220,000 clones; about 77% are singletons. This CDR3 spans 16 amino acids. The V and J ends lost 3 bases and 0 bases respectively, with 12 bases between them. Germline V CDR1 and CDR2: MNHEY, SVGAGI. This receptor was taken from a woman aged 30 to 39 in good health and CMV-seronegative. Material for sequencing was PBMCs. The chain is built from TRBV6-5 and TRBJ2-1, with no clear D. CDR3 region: CASSYSGSSSYNEQFF. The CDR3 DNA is TGTGCCAGCAGTTATTCCGGGTCCAGCTCCTACAATGAGCAGTTCTTC.